These 9 T cell receptor beta chains were sequenced from one sample in a study of shared clonotypes between healthy human individuals. Only in-frame clones appear in the TCRdb table, and some are missing; sequencing was by immunoSEQ multiplex PCR. The sample lists about 530,000 clones; roughly 79% were seen once. The source material was PBMCs. Receptor source: a woman in her thirties or forties in good health. Some clones in this sample may be carry-over from other donors' samples.

This chain uses TRBV7-9 with TRBJ2-1, with D possibly being TRBD2 (6 bases). Per the germline V gene, CDR1 is SEHNR and CDR2 is FQNEAQ (reference sequence). CDR3 length equals 13 residues. V was shortened by 3 bases and J by 7 bases, with 10 bases between the two germline ends. For the CDR3, the DNA is TGTGCCAGCAGCTTTACGGGGGTGAATGAGCAGTTCTTC. Translated, it gives CASSFTGVNEQFF.

V is TRBV5-6 and J is TRBJ1-6, with a weak D call TRBD1 (5 bases). This CDR3 region has 15 residues. Trimming took 4 bases from V and 3 from J, leaving 11 bases between them. CDR1 is SGHDT and CDR2 is YYEEEE in the germline V gene. CDR3: CASSPRQNYNSPLHF. The CDR3 DNA is TGTGCCAGCAGCCCGAGACAGAACTATAATTCACCCCTCCACTTT.

This clone was recorded at least ten times. This chain joins TRBV4-2 and TRBJ1-3; the D is unclear. The CDR3 loop spans 14 amino acids. V lost 1 base, J lost 1 base, and 5 bases lay in between. Germline-derived CDR1 and CDR2 are LGHNA and YNFKEQ. The CDR3 DNA reads TGTGCCAGCAGCCAAGGAGATTCTGGAAACACCATATATTTT. This sequence encodes CASSQGDSGNTIYF.

The V and J genes are TRBV2 and TRBJ2-3, with D hard to call. The V end lost 3 bases, the J end lost 4 bases, and 5 bases lay between the germline ends. CDR3 length: 12 residues. Germline V gene data show CDR1 as SNHLY and CDR2 as FYNNEI. CDR3 in amino acids: CASSDRSDTQYF. DNA of the CDR3: TGTGCCAGCAGTGATCGGTCAGATACGCAGTATTTT.

This clone was seen a handful of times. The rearrangement uses TRBV18 and TRBJ1-4; D is possibly TRBD1 (5 bases). The V end lost 1 base, the J end lost 8 bases, and 17 bases lay between the germline ends. The CDR3 contains 16 residues. Germline loops: CDR1 KGHSH, CDR2 LQKENI. In DNA form, the CDR3 reads TGTGCCAGCTCACCACTAACAGGAGAACGTAGGGAAAAACTGTTTTTT. This translates into CASSPLTGERREKLFF.

This clone was counted only a few times. The chain couples TRBV7-2 to TRBJ2-7; TRBD1 is a possible D gene (5 bases). CDR3 size: 14 residues. Trimming stripped 5 bases from V and 2 bases from J, with 13 bases between. The V gene's germline CDR1 is SGHTA and CDR2 FQGNSA. CDR3 sequence (DNA): TGTGCCAGCAGCCCGTTGACAGCTACCTACGAGCAGTACTTC. Protein sequence: CASSPLTATYEQYF.

This sequence joins TRBV27 and TRBJ2-1; 11 bases align to TRBD2. The CDR3 covers 16 residues. CDR1 and CDR2 (germline): MNHEY, SMNVEV (reference sequence). V lost 4 bases to trimming and J lost 4 bases; unmatched junction nucleotides: 6. CDR3 DNA sequence: TGTGCCAGCAGTTCCCCCCTAGCGGGAGGATACAATGAGCAGTTCTTC. Amino acids: CASSSPLAGGYNEQFF.

This chain joins TRBV18 and TRBJ2-5; 7 bases match TRBD1. The trim removed 4 bases at V and 2 bases at J, leaving 7 bases unmatched. Germline V CDR1 and CDR2: KGHSH, LQKENI. The CDR3 is made up of 15 amino acids. Written as DNA, the CDR3 is TGTGCCAGCTCACGTGGGACAGCTCAACAAGAGACCCAGTACTTC. It is translated as CASSRGTAQQETQYF.

The V and J genes are TRBV5-4 and TRBJ2-1, with 10 bases lining up with TRBD2. The V gene end was trimmed by 4 bases and the J gene end by 3 bases; junction bases not matched to a gene: 7. Germline V lookup: CDR1 SGHNT, CDR2 YYREEE (reference sequence). The CDR3 is made up of 16 amino acids. This CDR3 is CASSKGGLANYNEQFF. For the CDR3, the DNA is TGTGCCAGCAGCAAAGGGGGACTAGCGAACTACAATGAGCAGTTCTTC.